The sequence of this TCR beta chain was determined in a study of cytomegalovirus exposure and HLA in healthy donors. This clone has only a few counts. Antigen: not known. General observations from the study: In a later analysis, at a false discovery rate of 0.05, 16,951 TCR beta sequences were associated with HLA alleles. In a later analysis, HLA-associated beta chains showed higher expansion and lower generation probabilities than comparable chains. In vitro data verified a few CMV-associated chains as specific for CMV antigens.

The study ran its PCR with 60 Vbeta and 13 Jbeta primers. Produced via immunoSEQ multiplex PCR; TCRdb's table is partial and in-frame only. The sample records 130,000 to 150,000 clones, under 90% being singletons. J gave up 8 bases and V 2 bases, and 6 bases lay outside the gene matches. Germline CDR1 is ENHRY and CDR2 is SYGVKD. The CDR3 is made up of 14 amino acids. Sample: PBMCs. The chain uses TRBV10-3 and TRBJ2-4; 7 bases line up with TRBD1. This TCR derives from a man aged 35-49 years in good health and CMV-seronegative. Written as DNA, the CDR3 is TGTGCCATCAGTGAGCGGGACAGCGATTACATTCAGTACTTC. This codes for CAISERDSDYIQYF.